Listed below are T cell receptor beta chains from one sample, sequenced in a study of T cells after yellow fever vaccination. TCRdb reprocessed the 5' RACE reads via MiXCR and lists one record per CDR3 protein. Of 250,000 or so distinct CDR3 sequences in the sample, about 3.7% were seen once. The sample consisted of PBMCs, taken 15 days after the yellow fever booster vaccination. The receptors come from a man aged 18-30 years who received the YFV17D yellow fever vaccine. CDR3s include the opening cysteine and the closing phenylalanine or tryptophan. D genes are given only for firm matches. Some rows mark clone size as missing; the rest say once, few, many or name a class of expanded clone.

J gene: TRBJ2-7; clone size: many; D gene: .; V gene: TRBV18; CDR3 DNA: TGTGCCAGCTCACCTTCGAGGCAGGTCTACGAGCAGTACTTC; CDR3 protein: CASSPSRQVYEQYF
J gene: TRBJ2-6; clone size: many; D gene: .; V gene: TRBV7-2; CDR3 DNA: TGTGCCAGCAGCTTAGTAAGGGGTAACGTCCTGACTTTC; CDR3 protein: CASSLVRGNVLTF
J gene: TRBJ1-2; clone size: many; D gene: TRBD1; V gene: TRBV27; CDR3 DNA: TGTGCCAGCAGTTTAACAGGGGACCGTGTCTATGGCTACACCTTC; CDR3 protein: CASSLTGDRVYGYTF
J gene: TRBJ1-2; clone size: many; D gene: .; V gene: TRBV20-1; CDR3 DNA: TGCAGTGCTATGGGGCACAGGGATGGCTACACCTTC; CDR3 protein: CSAMGHRDGYTF
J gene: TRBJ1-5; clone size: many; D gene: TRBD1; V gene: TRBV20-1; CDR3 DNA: TGCAGTGCTTCACCGGGACAGGGGTACGTTCAGCCCCAGCATTTT; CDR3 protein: CSASPGQGYVQPQHF
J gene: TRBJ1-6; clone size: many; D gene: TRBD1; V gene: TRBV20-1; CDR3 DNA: TGCAGTGCCTTAGAACTACCAGGGGGGAGCGCCTATAATTCACCCCTCCACTTT; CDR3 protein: CSALELPGGSAYNSPLHF
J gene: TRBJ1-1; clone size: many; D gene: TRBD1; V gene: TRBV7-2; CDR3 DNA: TGTGCCAGCAGCAATCGACAGGGGGACACTGAAGCTTTCTTT; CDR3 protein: CASSNRQGDTEAFF
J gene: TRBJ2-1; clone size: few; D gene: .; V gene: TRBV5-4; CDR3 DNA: TGTGCCAGCAGCTTCCCCGACAGATACAATGAGCAGTTCTTC; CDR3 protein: CASSFPDRYNEQFF
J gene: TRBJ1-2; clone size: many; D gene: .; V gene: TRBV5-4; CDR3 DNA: TGTGCCAGCAGCTTCCCGGGGGGCGGCTATGGCTACACCTTC; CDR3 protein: CASSFPGGGYGYTF
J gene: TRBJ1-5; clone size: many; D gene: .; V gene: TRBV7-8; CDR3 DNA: TGTGCCAGCAGCTTAGCTAGGGTTTTTGGCAATCAGCCCCAGCATTTT; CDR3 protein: CASSLARVFGNQPQHF
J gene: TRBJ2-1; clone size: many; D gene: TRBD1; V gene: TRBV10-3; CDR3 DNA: TGTGCCATCAGTGAGCCAGGGGGTAGTCTTAATGAGCAGTTCTTC; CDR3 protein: CAISEPGGSLNEQFF
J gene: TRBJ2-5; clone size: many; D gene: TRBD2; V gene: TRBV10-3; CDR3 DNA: TGTGCCATCAGTGGGGGTATAGCGGGGGACCAAGAGACCCAGTACTTC; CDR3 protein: CAISGGIAGDQETQYF
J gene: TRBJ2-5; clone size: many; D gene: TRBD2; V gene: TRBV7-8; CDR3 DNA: TGTGCCAGCAGTCCAGCGGGAGCGGGGGGACAAGAGACCCAGTACTTC; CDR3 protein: CASSPAGAGGQETQYF
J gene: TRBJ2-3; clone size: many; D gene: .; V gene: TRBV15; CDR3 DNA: TGTGCCACCAGCAGAGATCGGCACACACAGGGACCCACAGATACGCAGTATTTT; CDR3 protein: CATSRDRHTQGPTDTQYF
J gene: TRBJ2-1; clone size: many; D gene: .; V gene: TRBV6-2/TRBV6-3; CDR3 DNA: TGTGCCAGCAGTTACCCCCCTGGACAGTGGCCTGGGCAGTTCTTC; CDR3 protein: CASSYPPGQWPGQFF
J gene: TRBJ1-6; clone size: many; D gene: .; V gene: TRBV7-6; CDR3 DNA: TGTGCCAGCAGCTTAGCTGGCGGGCCCCTCCACTTT; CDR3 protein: CASSLAGGPLHF
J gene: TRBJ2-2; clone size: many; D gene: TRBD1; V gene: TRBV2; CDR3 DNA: TGTGCCAGCAGTGTTCAGGGGGTCGGGGAGCTGTTTTTT; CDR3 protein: CASSVQGVGELFF
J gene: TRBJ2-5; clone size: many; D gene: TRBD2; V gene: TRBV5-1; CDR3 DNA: TGCGCCAGCAGCGTGGGACTAGCGGAAATAAACTTCCAAGAGACCCAGTACTTC; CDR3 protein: CASSVGLAEINFQETQYF
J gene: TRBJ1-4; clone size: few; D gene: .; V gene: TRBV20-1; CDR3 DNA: TGCAGTGCTCCTGGAGGGGCGCAGGGTAATGAAAAACTGTTTTTT; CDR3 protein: CSAPGGAQGNEKLFF
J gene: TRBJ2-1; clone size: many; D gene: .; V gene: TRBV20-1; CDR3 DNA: TGCAGTGCAGAAGCGCCGGCGTACGATGGGGGGCGCGTCGATGAGCAGTTCTTC; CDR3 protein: CSAEAPAYDGGRVDEQFF
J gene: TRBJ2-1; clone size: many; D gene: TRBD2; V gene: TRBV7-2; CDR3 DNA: TGTGCCAGCAGCGCAACGACTAGCCCGGGGAATGAGCAGTTCTTC; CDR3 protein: CASSATTSPGNEQFF
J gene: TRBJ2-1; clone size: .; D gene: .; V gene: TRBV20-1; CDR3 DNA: TGCAGTGCTTACCTGCCGGGGGGCACCGAGCAGTTCTTC; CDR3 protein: CSAYLPGGTEQFF
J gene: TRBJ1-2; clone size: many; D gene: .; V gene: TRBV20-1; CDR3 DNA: TGCAGTGCTATCCGAGGAGCAACTAACTATGGCTACACCTTC; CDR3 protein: CSAIRGATNYGYTF
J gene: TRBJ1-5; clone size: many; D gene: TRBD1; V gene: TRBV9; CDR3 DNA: TGTGCCAGCAGCGGGACAGGGTATCAGCCCCAGCATTTT; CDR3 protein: CASSGTGYQPQHF
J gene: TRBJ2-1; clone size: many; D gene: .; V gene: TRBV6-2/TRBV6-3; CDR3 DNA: TGTGCCAGCAGTTACTCACTCGACTTCATGTCAATAAATGAGCAGTTCTTC; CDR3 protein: CASSYSLDFMSINEQFF
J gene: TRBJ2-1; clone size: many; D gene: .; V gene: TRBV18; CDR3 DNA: TGTGCCAGCTCACCACGGGACAATGTCTACAATGAGCAGTTCTTC; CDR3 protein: CASSPRDNVYNEQFF
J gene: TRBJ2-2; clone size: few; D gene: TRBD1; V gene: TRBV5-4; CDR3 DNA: TGTGCCAGCAGCCCGGGGACAGGATCCGGGGAGCTGTTTTTT; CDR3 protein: CASSPGTGSGELFF
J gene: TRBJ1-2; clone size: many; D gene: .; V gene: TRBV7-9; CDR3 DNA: TGTGCCAGCAGCTTAGCGGACCGAATTCGGGGCTACACCTTC; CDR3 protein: CASSLADRIRGYTF
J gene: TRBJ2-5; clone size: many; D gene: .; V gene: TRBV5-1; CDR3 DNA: TGCGCCAGCAGCGGTTCGAAAGAGACCCAGTACTTC; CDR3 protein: CASSGSKETQYF
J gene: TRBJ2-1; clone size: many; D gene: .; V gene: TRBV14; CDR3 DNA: TGTGCCAGCAGCCCCAAGGGAAGGGTGGCCTACAATGAGCAGTTCTTC; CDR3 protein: CASSPKGRVAYNEQFF
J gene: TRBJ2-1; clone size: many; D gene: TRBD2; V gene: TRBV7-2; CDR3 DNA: TGTGCCAGCAGCTTCAACGGGGGGGCTTGGAATGAGCAGTTCTTC; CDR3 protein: CASSFNGGAWNEQFF
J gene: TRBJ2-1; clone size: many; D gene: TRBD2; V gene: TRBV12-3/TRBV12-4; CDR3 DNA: TGTGCCAGCAGTTTCATCGGCGGGGGGGTTTCTTACAATGAGCAGTTCTTC; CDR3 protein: CASSFIGGGVSYNEQFF
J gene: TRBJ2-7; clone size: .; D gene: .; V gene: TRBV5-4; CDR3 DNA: TGTGCCAGCAGCTTATTTCAGGGCGCCTACGAGCAGTACTTC; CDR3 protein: CASSLFQGAYEQYF
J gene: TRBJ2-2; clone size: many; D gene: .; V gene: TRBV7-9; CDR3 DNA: TGTGCCAGCAGCTACCTAGGGGGCACCGGGGAGCTGTTTTTT; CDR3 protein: CASSYLGGTGELFF
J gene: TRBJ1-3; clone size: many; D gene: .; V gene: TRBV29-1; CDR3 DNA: TGCAGCGTTGGTTTAAAGTACTCTGGAAACACCATATATTTT; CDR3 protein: CSVGLKYSGNTIYF
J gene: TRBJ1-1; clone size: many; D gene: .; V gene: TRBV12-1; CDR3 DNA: TGTGCCAGCAGCCCCAACCGGGACTTTAACACTGAAGCTTTCTTT; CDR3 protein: CASSPNRDFNTEAFF
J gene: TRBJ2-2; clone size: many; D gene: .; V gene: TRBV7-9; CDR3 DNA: TGTGCCAGCAGCTCCACGGAGTTGGAGACAGGCGTGCAGTGGGGGGAGCTGTTTTTT; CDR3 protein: CASSSTELETGVQWGELFF
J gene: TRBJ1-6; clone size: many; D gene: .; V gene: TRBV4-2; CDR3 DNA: TGTGCCAGCAGCCAAGATCTAAAGGGCGATTATTCACCCCTCCACTTT; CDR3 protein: CASSQDLKGDYSPLHF
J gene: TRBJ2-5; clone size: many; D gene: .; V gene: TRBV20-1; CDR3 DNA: TGCAGTGCTAATTCAGGGCTTCAAGAGACCCAGTACTTC; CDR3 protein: CSANSGLQETQYF
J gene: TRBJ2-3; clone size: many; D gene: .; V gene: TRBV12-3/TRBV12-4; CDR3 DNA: TGTGCCAGCAGTTTACCTTCTATAGATACGCAGTATTTT; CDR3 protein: CASSLPSIDTQYF
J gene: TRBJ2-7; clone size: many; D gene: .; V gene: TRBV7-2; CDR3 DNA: TGTGCCAGCACCCAGCACGACCGGGGCTGGGCCGGAGAGCAGTACTTC; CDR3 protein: CASTQHDRGWAGEQYF
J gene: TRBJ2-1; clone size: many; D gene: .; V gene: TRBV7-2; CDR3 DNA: TGTGCCAGCAGCCATGACGGATACAATGAGCAGTTCTTC; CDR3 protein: CASSHDGYNEQFF
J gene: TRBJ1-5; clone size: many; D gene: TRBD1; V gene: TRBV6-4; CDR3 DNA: TGTGCCAGCTTTGAGGGGGCCCACCCGTATAGCAATCAGCCCCAGCATTTT; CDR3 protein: CASFEGAHPYSNQPQHF
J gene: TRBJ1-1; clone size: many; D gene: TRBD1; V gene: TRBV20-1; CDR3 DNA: TGCAGTGCCCCCCGGGACAGGAGTGTCGAAGCTTTCTTT; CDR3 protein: CSAPRDRSVEAFF
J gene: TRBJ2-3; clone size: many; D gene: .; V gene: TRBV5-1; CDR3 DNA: TGCGCCAGCAGTACCGGGAAAGATACGCAGTATTTT; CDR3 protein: CASSTGKDTQYF
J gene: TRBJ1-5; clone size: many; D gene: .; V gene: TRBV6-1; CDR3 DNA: TGTGCCAGCAGTGAAGCGCGGGGCAGTTATCAGCCCCAGCATTTT; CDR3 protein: CASSEARGSYQPQHF
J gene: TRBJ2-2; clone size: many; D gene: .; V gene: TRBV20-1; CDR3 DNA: TGCAGTGCTAGGAGAGGGGCCACCGGGGAGCTGTTTTTT; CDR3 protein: CSARRGATGELFF
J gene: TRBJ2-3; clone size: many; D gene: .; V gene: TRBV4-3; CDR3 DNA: TGCGCCAGCAGCCAAGGACACGGTACGCAGTATTTT; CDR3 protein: CASSQGHGTQYF
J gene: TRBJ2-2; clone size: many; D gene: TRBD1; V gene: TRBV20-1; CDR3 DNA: TGCAGTGCTAGAGATCGGGTCGGGACAGGGGTGACCGGGGAGCTGTTTTTT; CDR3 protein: CSARDRVGTGVTGELFF
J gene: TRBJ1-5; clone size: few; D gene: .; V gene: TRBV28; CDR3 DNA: TGTGCCAGCAGTTTATTCGGGGATGAGGATACCCAGCCCCAGCATTTT; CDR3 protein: CASSLFGDEDTQPQHF
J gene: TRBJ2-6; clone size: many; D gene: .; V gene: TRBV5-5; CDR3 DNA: TGTGCCAGCAGCTTAAGGCTGTCGTATTCTGGGGCCAACGTCCTGACTTTC; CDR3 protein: CASSLRLSYSGANVLTF
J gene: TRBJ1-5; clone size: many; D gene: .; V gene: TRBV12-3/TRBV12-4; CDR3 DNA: TGTGCCAGCAGTCCCCTCTTTAGCAATCAGCCCCAGCATTTT; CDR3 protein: CASSPLFSNQPQHF